This is a list of T cell receptor beta chains from one sample in a study of shared clonotypes between healthy human individuals. Profiling relied on immunoSEQ multiplex PCR, and the TCRdb table lists in-frame clones only, not all of them. The sample consists of approximately 2.1 million clones, just over 90% of them appearing once. The sample consisted of naive CD4+ T cells from PBMCs. All receptors come from a man younger than 35 in good health. Some clones in this sample may be carry-over from other donors' samples. CDR3s include the opening cysteine and the closing phenylalanine or tryptophan. The order of the fields is clone size, V gene, J gene, D gene, CDR3 DNA, CDR3 protein. The D gene is left open where the match is weak. The size of a clone is reported for some rows only, either as once, few or many, or as a class for expanded clones.

>.|TRBV28|TRBJ1-2|.
TGTGCCGGAGCTCGGCACGGCTATGGCTACACCTTC
CAGARHGYGYTF
>.|TRBV29-1|TRBJ2-5|TRBD1
TGCAGCGTTGTAGGGGGCGAGACCCAGTACTTC
CSVVGGETQYF
>.|TRBV1|TRBJ1-4|.
TGCACCAGCAGCCAAGATCTTTTCAACCGAGGCGGGACAGGGGGCGTCGATGAAAAACTGTTTTTT
CTSSQDLFNRGGTGGVDEKLFF
>.|TRBV10-3|TRBJ2-6|TRBD1
TGTGCCATCAGTGAGCGAGGGACAGCTGGGGCCAACGTCCTGACTTTC
CAISERGTAGANVLTF
>.|TRBV5-1|TRBJ2-5|.
TGCGCCAGCAGCTTACACCGGTACGAGACCCAGTACTTC
CASSLHRYETQYF
>once|TRBV7-3|TRBJ2-1|TRBD2
TGTGCCAGCAGCCCCGCGGGGGAGGGTGAGCAGTTCTTC
CASSPAGEGEQFF
>.|TRBV27|TRBJ2-2|.
TGTGCCAGCAGTTTATTCAATAGGGGGGAGCTGTTTTTT
CASSLFNRGELFF
>.|TRBV7-9|TRBJ1-4|TRBD1
TGTGCCAGCAGCCTCGGGACAGGGGGGGCTAATGAAAAACTGTTTTTT
CASSLGTGGANEKLFF
>.|TRBV5-1|TRBJ1-2|TRBD1
TGCGCCAGCAGCTCGGGACAGGCGTCCTATGGCTACACCTTC
CASSSGQASYGYTF
>.|TRBV7-9|TRBJ1-3|.
TGTGCCAGCAGCTTAGGAGCGCGCAGGGACCAACGCTCTGGAAACACCATATATTTT
CASSLGARRDQRSGNTIYF
>.|TRBV5-1|TRBJ2-7|.
TGCGCCAGCAGCTTGGCCTTCAAGGGAAGGAGCTCCTACGAGCAGTACTTC
CASSLAFKGRSSYEQYF
>.|TRBV7-2|TRBJ2-5|.
TGTGCCAGCAGCTCCCGTCTCAGAGAAGGGACCCAGTACTTC
CASSSRLREGTQYF
>.|TRBV28|TRBJ2-3|.
TGTGCCAGCACCCCACGGTGGGGCCCTACGACAGATACGCAGTATTTT
CASTPRWGPTTDTQYF
>.|TRBV28|TRBJ2-3|.
TGTGCCAGCAGTGATAATACGCAGTATTTT
CASSDNTQYF
>.|TRBV5-5|TRBJ2-7|.
TGTGCCAGCAGCTTGGTAGTTGGGACAAACCTGGGGGAGCAGTACTTC
CASSLVVGTNLGEQYF
>.|TRBV18|TRBJ2-1|TRBD2
TGTGCCAGCTCACGAAACCTAGCGGTTAACAATGAGCAGTTCTTC
CASSRNLAVNNEQFF
>.|TRBV6-6|TRBJ2-7|.
TGTGCCAGCAGTAGAGAACGCTCCTACGAGCAGTACTTC
CASSRERSYEQYF
>.|TRBV18|TRBJ1-1|.
TGTGCCAGCTCACCACGGAAGGGCGGCACTGAAGCTTTCTTT
CASSPRKGGTEAFF
>.|TRBV10-3|TRBJ1-3|.
TGTGCCATCAGCCGGGACATAGGAAACACCATATATTTT
CAISRDIGNTIYF
>.|TRBV5-8|TRBJ1-4|.
TGTGCCAGCAGCCTCAGGGAGCGAACTAATGAAAAACTGTTTTTT
CASSLRERTNEKLFF
>.|TRBV18|TRBJ2-3|.
TGTGCCAGCTCACCACCCGGGACAAACAGAGCGCAGTATTTT
CASSPPGTNRAQYF
>.|TRBV4-3|TRBJ2-5|TRBD2
TGCGCCAGCAGCCAAGATCGTGGGCCTAGCGGGAGTTTAGAGACCCAGTACTTC
CASSQDRGPSGSLETQYF
>.|TRBV7-9|TRBJ2-7|.
TGTGCCAGCAGCTTAGCGGGAGGACGCGAGCAGTACTTC
CASSLAGGREQYF
>.|TRBV5-8|TRBJ2-1|.
TGTGCCAGCAGTATCGGGGTGGACAATGAGCAGTTCTTC
CASSIGVDNEQFF
>.|TRBV7-2|TRBJ2-2|.
TGTGCCAGCAGCTTTAGTATAACCGGGGAGCTGTTTTTT
CASSFSITGELFF
>.|TRBV9|TRBJ2-2|TRBD2
TGTGCCAGCAGCGGCACGGTAGCGGGAGGGCTGAGCGGGGAGCTGTTTTTT
CASSGTVAGGLSGELFF
>once|TRBV4-1|TRBJ2-7|.
TGCGCCAGCAGCCAGTCAGGATTCGAGCAGTACTTC
CASSQSGFEQYF
>.|TRBV7-2|TRBJ2-7|.
TGTGCCAGCAGCTTAGGACCCCCCGGAGGAGAGCAGTACTTC
CASSLGPPGGEQYF
>.|TRBV25-1|TRBJ1-3|.
TGTGCCAGCTTAAAGATTCCTGGAAACACCATATATTTT
CASLKIPGNTIYF
>.|TRBV9|TRBJ2-5|.
TGTGCCAGCAGCGTAGCGGGCAGAGCTATCCAAGAGACCCAGTACTTC
CASSVAGRAIQETQYF
>.|TRBV5-1|TRBJ2-6|.
TGCGCCAGCAGCTTGCCCTCGAGGGATTTCCCTGGGGCCAACGTCCTGACTTTC
CASSLPSRDFPGANVLTF
>.|TRBV14|TRBJ2-3|TRBD2
TGTGCCAGCAGCCCCCTGGGGCTAGCGGGGATCACAGATACGCAGTATTTT
CASSPLGLAGITDTQYF
>.|TRBV28|TRBJ1-2|.
TGTGCCAGCAGTGAACAGGGCCGCTATGGCTACACCTTC
CASSEQGRYGYTF
>.|TRBV2|TRBJ1-1|.
TGTGCCAGAAGGTATGATGGTACTGAAGCTTTCTTT
CARRYDGTEAFF
>.|TRBV2|TRBJ1-3|TRBD1
TGTGCCAGGACAGGGGGCAACGGAAACACCATATATTTT
CARTGGNGNTIYF
>.|TRBV6-6|TRBJ2-5|.
TGTGCCAGCACCTCCCGGGAGACCCAGTACTTC
CASTSRETQYF
>.|TRBV19|TRBJ2-1|TRBD2
TGTGCCAGTAGTGGACTAGCGGGGAGCAATGAGCAGTTCTTC
CASSGLAGSNEQFF
>.|TRBV11-2|TRBJ1-5|.
TGTGCCAGCAGCTCCGGTCTTAGGCAGCCCCAGCATTTT
CASSSGLRQPQHF
>.|TRBV19|TRBJ2-5|TRBD2
TGTGCCAGTAGCCCGACTAGCGGGAGAGAACCCTCCCGCGGGACCCAGTACTTC
CASSPTSGREPSRGTQYF
>.|TRBV28|TRBJ2-7|.
TGTGCCAGCAGTTTAAGTAACGGCTACGAGCAGTACTTC
CASSLSNGYEQYF
>.|TRBV4-1|TRBJ1-5|.
TGCGCCAGCAGCCAAGCCGCGGCCTGGCGGCCCCAGCATTTT
CASSQAAAWRPQHF